This T cell receptor (beta chain) came from a study of radiation and T cells in renal cell carcinoma. Losses at the gene ends were 6 bases for V and 5 bases for J; bases not matched to a gene: 9. The germline V gene encodes CDR1 ENHRY and CDR2 SYGVKD. The CDR3 length is 16 residues. Time point noted: baseline pretreatment blood. As for treatment: 15 Gy SBRT to primary tumor, nephrectomy 4 weeks later. The assay was immunoSEQ multiplex PCR, and TCRdb's table has in-frame clones only and misses some. The profile covers more than 95,000 clones, with roughly 80% appearing a single time and 3% taken by the ten largest.

This sample comprised blood, obtained from a patient whose treatment included radiotherapy and nephrectomy. V usage is TRBV10-3 and J usage is TRBJ2-2, with TRBD2 matching over 10 bases. This TCR was sampled from a woman aged 55-70 years with renal cell carcinoma. The CDR3 loop is CAIRAQAGGSTGELFF. The CDR3 DNA sequence: TGTGCCATCAGAGCCCAAGCGGGAGGGTCTACCGGGGAGCTGTTTTTT.